Listed here are 31 T cell receptor beta chains from one sample, sequenced in a study of cytomegalovirus exposure and HLA in healthy donors (TCRdb year 2017). The method behind the library was the immunoSEQ multiplex PCR assay. The multiplex PCR relied on a mix of 60 forward primers for TCR Vbeta segments and 13 reverse primers for TCR Jbeta segments. TCRdb obtained this table from immuneACCESS and retained in-frame rearrangements with V and J assigned. These tables miss some clones; where compared with another copy, unresolved V genes account for less than half of the shortfall, and the remainder is unexplained. In all, the sample holds about 98,000 clones, and 75% to 85% of those were seen once. The ten largest make up 11% of the sample. The sequenced material came from PBMCs. These receptors came from a man aged 18 to 29 in good health and CMV-seropositive.

V gene TRBV10-2 combines with J gene TRBJ1-6; 7 nucleotides line up with TRBD1. J was trimmed by 7 bases and V by 8 bases; bases with no gene match: 5. Germline lookup yields CDR1 WSHSY and CDR2 SAAADI. The CDR3 sequence is 13 residues long. The DNA for the CDR3 is TGCGCCAGCCGACAGGGAGGCAATTCACCCCTCCACTTT. Translation: CASRQGGNSPLHF.

The chain couples TRBV7-9 to TRBJ2-7; D is perhaps TRBD1 (6 bases). The CDR3 length is 12 residues. Trimming stripped 6 bases from V and 6 bases from J, with 12 bases between. Germline values: CDR1 SEHNR, CDR2 FQNEAQ (reference sequence). CDR3 protein: CASSSTGREQYF. DNA of the CDR3: TGTGCCAGCAGTTCTACAGGGCGCGAGCAGTACTTC.

The V call is TRBV5-1, the J call TRBJ2-7, with D perhaps matching TRBD1 (5 bases). V lost 0 bases and J 6 bases, leaving 7 bases between the germline ends. The germline CDR1 and CDR2 sequences are SGHRS and YFSETQ. This CDR3 is 12 amino acids long. DNA of the CDR3: TGCGCCAGCAGCTTGGCAGGGTTCGAGCAGTACTTC. This gives the protein CASSLAGFEQYF. Supplemented by reference TRBV5-1 and TRBJ2-7, the full variable domain reads KAGVTQTPRYLIKTRGQQVTLSCSPISGHRSVSWYQQTPGQGLQFLFEYFSETQRNKGNFPGRFSGRQFSNSRSEMNVSTLELGDSALYLCASSLAGFEQYFGPGTRLTVT.

The chain recombines TRBV9 with TRBJ1-1; D might be TRBD1 (5 bases). V was cut by 0 bases and J by 4 bases, with 10 bases left in between. Germline CDR1 is SGDLS and CDR2 is YYNGEE. The CDR3 is 14 residues long. In nucleotides, the CDR3 is TGTGCCAGCAGCGTAGGGGGGGAGGGCACTGAAGCTTTCTTT. It encodes CASSVGGEGTEAFF.

This clone was counted only a few times. The V call is TRBV6-6, the J call TRBJ1-5; TRBD1 matches at 7 bases. This CDR3 is built from 15 residues. The germline V gene encodes CDR1 MNHNY and CDR2 SVGAGI (reference sequence). V lost 1 base, J lost 5 bases, and 5 bases stayed unmatched. CDR3 sequence (DNA): TGTGCCAGCAGTTACTTACAGGGGCGACATCAGCCCCAGCATTTT. Translated, it gives CASSYLQGRHQPQHF.

The gene calls are TRBV27 and TRBJ1-5; TRBD1 is a possible D gene (5 bases). CDR1 is MNHEY, CDR2 SMNVEV, per germline (reference sequence). The germline V and J ends were trimmed by 5 bases and 6 bases, with 14 bases remaining between them. There are 14 residues in the CDR3. CDR3 DNA: TGTGCCAGCAGTAAACATGGGCAGGGTCAGCCCCAGCATTTT. Translated: CASSKHGQGQPQHF.

J is TRBJ2-1 and V is TRBV5-4, with 10 bases aligning to TRBD1. V was clipped by 5 bases and J by 3 bases; unmatched bases: 5. CDR1 is SGHNT and CDR2 is YYREEE in the germline V gene (reference sequence). The CDR3 consists of 15 residues. For the CDR3, the DNA is TGTGCCAGCAGATCAGACAGGGGGCTCTACAATGAGCAGTTCTTC. This translates into CASRSDRGLYNEQFF.

The chain recombines TRBV6-4 with TRBJ2-3, with D maybe TRBD2 (6 bases). The CDR3 contains 14 residues. Germline CDR1 is MRHNA and CDR2 is SNTAGT. The V end was cut by 8 bases, the J end by 1 base, with 13 bases between. The CDR3 spells CASSATGGTDTQYF. For the CDR3, the DNA is TGTGCCAGCTCCGCTACGGGGGGCACAGATACGCAGTATTTT.

The rearrangement links TRBV27 to TRBJ1-1; 8 positions agree with TRBD1. The CDR3 has 13 amino acids. Losses at the gene ends were 8 bases for V and 4 bases for J; bases not matched to a gene: 6. Germline V gives CDR1 MNHEY, CDR2 SMNVEV (reference sequence). This CDR3 reads CASGKTGGTEAFF. For the CDR3, the DNA is TGTGCCAGCGGAAAAACAGGGGGCACTGAAGCTTTCTTT.

The rearrangement uses TRBV5-1 and TRBJ2-3, with 8 positions matching TRBD1. The germline V gene has CDR1 SGHRS and CDR2 YFSETQ. The trim removed 0 bases at V and 4 bases at J, leaving 4 bases unmatched. The CDR3 sequence is 15 residues long. CDR3 DNA sequence: TGCGCCAGCAGCTTGGCCGACAGGGGCGCAGATACGCAGTATTTT. It codes for CASSLADRGADTQYF.

DNA for the CDR3: TGCGCCAGCAGCTGGACAGGGGGGACCTACGAGCAGTACTTC. Amino acid sequence: CASSWTGGTYEQYF. The genes are TRBV5-1 and TRBJ2-7, with 10 bases matching TRBD1. CDR1 and CDR2 from the germline V gene are SGHRS and YFSETQ. The CDR3 is 14 amino acids. Trimming at V came to 3 bases and at J to 2 bases, leaving 2 bases not matched to a gene. Variable domain in full (rest from reference TRBV5-1 and TRBJ2-7): KAGVTQTPRYLIKTRGQQVTLSCSPISGHRSVSWYQQTPGQGLQFLFEYFSETQRNKGNFPGRFSGRQFSNSRSEMNVSTLELGDSALYLCASSWTGGTYEQYFGPGTRLTVT.

CDR3 sequence: CASSESSRGYEQYF. The CDR3 DNA reads as TGCGCCAGCAGTGAGTCATCCCGGGGTTACGAGCAGTACTTC. The chain couples TRBV10-1 to TRBJ2-7, with D tentatively TRBD2 (5 bases). CDR1 and CDR2 (germline): WNHNN, SYGVQD (reference sequence). This CDR3 has 14 residues. Trimming cost V 0 bases and J 4 bases, with 10 bases left between them.

This chain links TRBV6-4 with TRBJ2-1; D uncertain. From germline, CDR1 is MRHNA and CDR2 SNTAGT. This CDR3 is 13 amino acids long. Trimming cost V 2 bases and J 6 bases, with 8 bases left between them. The CDR3 reads CASSDGPGNEQFF. In DNA form, the CDR3 reads TGTGCCAGCAGTGACGGTCCGGGCAATGAGCAGTTCTTC.

CDR3 nucleotides: TGTGCCAGCAGCTTACAGCCGGGGGGGGCGAATGAGCAGTTCTTC. This encodes CASSLQPGGANEQFF. This rearrangement joins TRBV7-3 to TRBJ2-1; 8 nucleotides agree with TRBD2. Germline CDR1 SGHTA, CDR2 FQGTGA. The CDR3 consists of 15 residues. V was clipped by 2 bases and J by 7 bases; unmatched bases: 7.

As DNA, the CDR3 is TGTGCCATCAGCACGGGGTCACCGGGGGAGACCCAGTACTTC. Its protein is CAISTGSPGETQYF. The rearrangement joins TRBV10-3 to TRBJ2-5, with a tentative D call TRBD2 (5 bases). Trimming stripped 6 bases from V and 5 bases from J, with 16 bases between. This CDR3 spans 14 amino acids. CDR1 and CDR2 (germline): ENHRY, SYGVKD.

The chain joins TRBV28 to TRBJ2-7, with a possible D match to TRBD1 (8 bases). This CDR3 has 13 amino acids. The V gene's germline CDR1 is MDHEN and CDR2 SYDVKM. V was pared by 7 bases and J by 3 bases, with 13 bases between. CDR3 residues: CASNNRGGYEQYF. The DNA for the CDR3 is TGTGCCAGCAATAACAGGGGGGGCTACGAGCAGTACTTC. The whole variable domain, filled in from reference TRBV28 and TRBJ2-7, reads DVKVTQSSRYLVKRTGEKVFLECVQDMDHENMFWYRQDPGLGLRLIYFSYDVKMKEKGDIPEGYSVSREKKERFSLILESASTNQTSMYLCASNNRGGYEQYFGPGTRLTVT.

The CDR3 sequence is CASNPGTARIGNEQYF. The CDR3 DNA reads TGCGCCAGCAATCCCGGCACAGCCAGAATAGGTAACGAGCAGTACTTC. The chain carries TRBV5-1 and TRBJ2-7, with D uncertain. Trimming removed 6 bases from V and 5 bases from J, with 24 bases in between. The CDR3 covers 16 residues. Germline V gene lookup returns CDR1 SGHRS and CDR2 YFSETQ.

The chain combines TRBV9 with TRBJ2-1; TRBD2 matches at 15 bases. The CDR3 consists of 16 residues. Germline CDR1 and CDR2: SGDLS and YYNGEE. V trimming: 0 bases; J trimming: 5 bases; junction bases outside the gene matches: 0. DNA of the CDR3: TGTGCCAGCAGCGTAGGGACTAGCGGGGGGGACAATGAGCAGTTCTTC. Protein sequence: CASSVGTSGGDNEQFF.

This clone has a handful of counts. The chain is built from TRBV15 and TRBJ2-7; the match to TRBD2 covers 9 bases. V shed 0 bases, J shed 2 bases, and the junction held 5 bases outside the gene matches. CDR3 size: 16 residues. Germline CDR1 is LNHNV and CDR2 is YYDKDF (reference sequence). The CDR3 loop is CATSREPLAGTYEQYF. CDR3 sequence (DNA): TGTGCCACCAGCAGAGAGCCCCTAGCGGGAACCTACGAGCAGTACTTC.

The chain recombines TRBV7-2 with TRBJ2-7; 8 nucleotides match TRBD2. The J segment lost 5 bases and the V segment lost 4 bases, leaving 7 bases of the junction unmatched. Germline CDR1 and CDR2: SGHTA and FQGNSA. This CDR3 spans 14 amino acids. The CDR3 DNA reads TGTGCCAGCAGCTCCCGGGGGGGTCCCCACGAGCAGTACTTC. It is translated as CASSSRGGPHEQYF.

The rearrangement uses TRBV9 and TRBJ2-1, with 9 bases fitting TRBD2. Looked up from germline, CDR1 is SGDLS and CDR2 is YYNGEE. V was clipped by 3 bases and J by 5 bases; unmatched bases: 9. This CDR3 has 16 amino acids. This chain's CDR3 is CASSAPWRGGHNEQFF. CDR3 bases: TGTGCCAGCAGCGCCCCCTGGCGGGGGGGCCACAATGAGCAGTTCTTC.

This chain links TRBV27 with TRBJ1-2; 9 nucleotides match TRBD1. This CDR3 is 13 amino acids long. V lost 5 bases to trimming and J lost 4 bases; unmatched junction nucleotides: 2. Germline V gene data show CDR1 as MNHEY and CDR2 as SMNVEV (reference sequence). The CDR3 nucleotides are TGTGCCAGCAGTCAACAGGGGGCCTATGGCTACACCTTC. It codes for CASSQQGAYGYTF.

The sample holds one count of this clone. This chain joins TRBV2 and TRBJ2-5; the D is unclear. The CDR3 is 12 residues long. The germline V gene has CDR1 SNHLY and CDR2 FYNNEI. The V end was cut by 3 bases, the J end by 2 bases, with 4 bases between. The DNA of the CDR3 is TGTGCCAGCAGTGATGTACAAGAGACCCAGTACTTC. Amino acids: CASSDVQETQYF.

This sequence joins TRBV6-5 and TRBJ2-4, with D uncertain. V was shortened by 0 bases and J by 9 bases, with 15 bases between the two germline ends. Germline V lookup: CDR1 MNHEY, CDR2 SVGAGI. This CDR3 is 15 amino acids long. The CDR3 sequence is CASSYSSMAAGIQYF. CDR3 nucleotides: TGTGCCAGCAGTTACTCTTCCATGGCCGCAGGCATTCAGTACTTC.

The rearrangement joins TRBV27 to TRBJ1-6, with 8 nucleotides matching TRBD1. Germline CDR1 and CDR2: MNHEY and SMNVEV (reference sequence). The CDR3 is 14 residues long. The V gene end was trimmed by 5 bases and the J gene end by 7 bases; junction bases not matched to a gene: 4. CDR3: CASSNRGWNSPLHF. The CDR3 DNA is TGTGCCAGCAGTAACAGGGGGTGGAATTCACCCCTCCACTTT.

A note on this clone: Relative to the germline gene, one junction end is altered; a read error may explain this. Within the sample, other DNA sequences also encode this same CDR3. In DNA form, the CDR3 reads TGTGCCTGGAGATTGTCAGGGAACGAAAAGCTGTTTTTT. Protein sequence: CAWRLSGNEKLFF. The chain joins TRBV30 to TRBJ1-4, with a weak D call TRBD1 (5 bases). The germline V gene encodes CDR1 GTSNPN and CDR2 SVGIG (reference sequence). CDR3 length: 13 residues.

This sequence joins TRBV9 and TRBJ1-1; the match to TRBD1 covers 9 bases. Germline V lookup: CDR1 SGDLS, CDR2 YYNGEE. CDR3 length: 14 residues. With 2 bases clipped from V and 7 bases from J, the junction kept 6 bases outside the gene matches. Here the CDR3 reads CASSVGQGSVEAFF. The CDR3 DNA follows: TGTGCCAGCAGCGTCGGACAGGGGTCGGTTGAAGCTTTCTTT.

CDR3 amino acids: CASSGRFANSPLHF. The CDR3, as DNA: TGTGCCAGCTCGGGGAGGTTTGCGAATTCACCCCTCCACTTT. The chain has TRBV2 and TRBJ1-6; the D is unclear. This CDR3 has 14 amino acids. CDR1 and CDR2 from the germline V gene are SNHLY and FYNNEI. The V gene lost 8 bases and the J gene lost 7 bases, with 15 bases spanning the gap.

The rearrangement joins TRBV10-1 to TRBJ2-5; 7 bases align to TRBD1. Germline V gene data show CDR1 as WNHNN and CDR2 as SYGVQD (reference sequence). The CDR3 runs 15 residues. J lost 5 bases, V lost 4 bases, and 10 bases had no gene match. The chain's CDR3 is CASSASRTGRETQYF. The CDR3 DNA reads TGCGCCAGCAGTGCGTCGAGGACAGGAAGGGAGACCCAGTACTTC.

This clone was seen once. J is TRBJ2-7 and V is TRBV7-6; 10 bases match TRBD2. Trimming at V came to 0 bases and at J to 0 bases, leaving 2 bases not matched to a gene. This CDR3 is 16 amino acids long. Per germline, CDR1 SGHVS and CDR2 FNYEAQ. CDR3 sequence: CASSLASSGGSYEQYF. The CDR3 nucleotides read TGTGCCAGCAGCTTAGCGTCTAGCGGGGGCTCCTACGAGCAGTACTTC.

The gene calls are TRBV28 and TRBJ2-5, with 7 bases that match TRBD1. CDR1 is MDHEN and CDR2 is SYDVKM in the germline V gene. The CDR3 has 18 amino acids. The J segment lost 0 bases and the V segment lost 6 bases, leaving 16 bases of the junction unmatched. Here the CDR3 DNA reads TGTGCCAGCAGAGCCTCCGGGACAGAGCCCAAGTACCAAGAGACCCAGTACTTC. This translates into CASRASGTEPKYQETQYF.